These 17 T cell receptor beta chains were sequenced from one sample in a study of blood T cells in healthy people across ages. Using a J-beta primer mix together with a sample-barcoded 5' primer, a second PCR was run for 7 to 11 cycles. TCRdb itself ran the 5' RACE reads through MiXCR, one entry per CDR3 protein. The repertoire consists of about 570,000 distinct CDR3 sequences, with approximately 27% occurring once and the leading ten covering around 20%. The material sequenced was blood. Receptor source: a woman in her sixties or seventies in good health.

This clonotype was observed a few times. The gene calls are TRBV19 and TRBJ2-3; no reliable D call. The CDR3 spans 11 residues. Between the trimmed V and J ends, which lost 10 bases and 4 bases, there was a span of 9 bases. Germline-derived CDR1 and CDR2 are LNHDA and SQIVND (reference sequence). CDR3 amino acids: CATRLADTQYF. The CDR3 bases are TGTGCCACCCGGCTGGCAGATACGCAGTATTTT. The full variable domain, with the rest looked up from reference TRBV19 and TRBJ2-3, is DGGITQSPKYLFRKEGQNVTLSCEQNLNHDAMYWYRQDPGQGLRLIYYSQIVNDFQKGDIAEGYSVSREKKESFPLTVTSAQKNPTAFYLCATRLADTQYFGPGTRLTVL.

This chain uses TRBV7-2 with TRBJ1-6; D ambiguous. V lost 1 base and J lost 0, with 7 bases in between. CDR1 is SGHTA and CDR2 is FQGNSA in the germline V gene. The CDR3 sequence is 16 residues long. The CDR3 DNA reads TGTGCCAGCAGCTTAGTAGTAAGCTCCTATAATTCACCCCTCCACTTT. This translates into CASSLVVSSYNSPLHF. The complete variable domain, with remaining parts taken from reference TRBV7-2 and TRBJ1-6, reads GAGVSQSPSNKVTEKGKDVELRCDPISGHTALYWYRQSLGQGLEFLIYFQGNSAPDKSGLPSDRFSAERTGGSVSTLTIQRTQQEDSAVYLCASSLVVSSYNSPLHFGNGTRLTVT.

This chain joins TRBV5-1 and TRBJ1-2; 7 bases align to TRBD1. The CDR3 runs 14 residues. V lost 4 bases to trimming and J lost 8 bases; unmatched junction nucleotides: 11. The germline CDR1 and CDR2 sequences are SGHRS and YFSETQ. CDR3 loop: CASSRDSLALGYTF. The CDR3 region has the DNA TGCGCCAGCAGCCGGGACAGCCTGGCGTTGGGCTACACCTTC.

Only a few counts were recorded for this clonotype. The chain combines TRBV20-1 with TRBJ2-6; D ambiguous. V was shortened by 2 bases and J by 0 bases, with 11 bases between the two germline ends. The CDR3 sequence is 16 residues long. Germline V lookup: CDR1 DFQATT, CDR2 SNEGSKA (reference sequence). The CDR3 bases are TGCAGTGCTAGACCTCCTGTAAGCTCTGGGGCCAACGTCCTGACTTTC. Its protein product is CSARPPVSSGANVLTF.

Only a few counts were recorded for this clonotype. The chain combines TRBV20-1 with TRBJ2-1; 9 positions match TRBD2. V lost 6 bases, J lost 6 bases, and 15 bases stayed unmatched. Per the germline V gene, CDR1 is DFQATT and CDR2 is SNEGSKA (reference sequence). This CDR3 is built from 16 residues. CDR3 sequence reads: CSAREAGGTSINEQFF. CDR3 DNA: TGCAGTGCCCGAGAGGCGGGGGGGACTAGCATCAATGAGCAGTTCTTC.

The rearrangement uses TRBV12-3 or TRBV12-4 and TRBJ2-3; D is undetermined. The CDR3 is made up of 14 amino acids. V gave up 3 bases and J gave up 9 bases, with 16 bases separating them. CDR3 amino acids: CASSFWSLRLTQYF. Here the CDR3 DNA reads TGTGCCAGCAGTTTTTGGTCCCTCAGGCTGACGCAGTATTTT.

In this sample, this clonotype turned up a few times. The V gene is TRBV20-1, the J gene TRBJ1-5, with TRBD1 identical over 10 bases. V shed 4 bases and J 3 bases; nucleotides not matched to a gene: 9. CDR3 length: 16 residues. Per the germline V gene, CDR1 is DFQATT and CDR2 is SNEGSKA (reference sequence). Here the CDR3 DNA reads TGCAGTGCTATCGGGCCGGGACAGGGGTCCAATCAGCCCCAGCATTTT. It translates to CSAIGPGQGSNQPQHF.

The chain joins TRBV12-3 or TRBV12-4 to TRBJ2-3; D may match TRBD1 or TRBD2 (6 bases each). This CDR3 spans 14 amino acids. Deletions cut 7 bases from V and 2 bases from J, with 13 bases between. The CDR3 sequence: CASTRGPLTDTQYF. As DNA, the CDR3 is TGTGCCAGCACTCGGGGGCCTCTCACAGATACGCAGTATTTT.

The chain links TRBV2 to TRBJ2-5; D remains unclear. The CDR3 sequence is 12 residues long. Trimming shortened V by 7 bases and J by 3 bases, and 9 bases separated the two germline ends. Germline CDR1 and CDR2: SNHLY and FYNNEI. Written as DNA, the CDR3 is TGTGCCAGCACCCCGACAAAAGAGACCCAGTACTTC. It translates to CASTPTKETQYF.

This rearrangement joins TRBV12-3 or TRBV12-4 to TRBJ2-3, with 8 bases aligning to TRBD1. There are 16 residues in the CDR3. V shed 5 bases, J shed 3 bases, and the junction held 10 bases outside the gene matches. CDR3 protein: CASSPQGAIRTDTQYF. Here the CDR3 DNA reads TGTGCCAGCAGTCCTCAGGGGGCGATAAGAACAGATACGCAGTATTTT.

This clonotype appeared a few times. V gene TRBV6-6 combines with J gene TRBJ1-1, with D tentatively TRBD1 (5 bases). Deletions cut 5 bases from V and 1 base from J, with 8 bases between. CDR3 length equals 13 residues. The V gene's germline CDR1 is MNHNY and CDR2 SVGAGI (reference sequence). Written as DNA, the CDR3 is TGTGCCAGCAGTCGGGACGAGAACACTGAAGCTTTCTTT. Its translation: CASSRDENTEAFF.

The chain links TRBV9 to TRBJ2-1; D remains unclear. V was cut by 4 bases and J by 10 bases, with 18 bases left in between. Germline values: CDR1 SGDLS, CDR2 YYNGEE. The CDR3 has 14 residues. The CDR3 DNA follows: TGTGCCAGCAGCTCCAGACACTGGGAAGGGGAGCAGTTCTTC. This codes for CASSSRHWEGEQFF.

In its sample, this clonotype was seen a few times. The V call is TRBV7-9, the J call TRBJ1-1; D not certain. There are 15 residues in the CDR3. Trimming pared 4 bases from V and 2 bases from J, leaving 14 bases between. The germline V gene encodes CDR1 SEHNR and CDR2 FQNEAQ (reference sequence). The CDR3 is CASSSLTGTNTEAFF. The CDR3 DNA follows: TGTGCCAGCAGCTCCCTAACCGGCACAAACACTGAAGCTTTCTTT.

This clonotype was counted only a few times. CDR3 nucleotide sequence: TGTGCCAGCAGCCAAGGGTCAGCTGCGTACCAAGAGACCCAGTACTTC. It codes for CASSQGSAAYQETQYF. The chain couples TRBV4-2 to TRBJ2-5; D ambiguous. Trimming stripped 1 base from V and 0 bases from J, with 12 bases between. Per germline, CDR1 LGHNA and CDR2 YNFKEQ. The CDR3 runs 16 residues.

The chain is built from TRBV10-3 and TRBJ1-2; D not resolved. This CDR3 is 12 amino acids long. Looked up from germline, CDR1 is ENHRY and CDR2 is SYGVKD. V was trimmed by 2 bases and J by 4 bases, leaving 5 bases between them. The CDR3 spells CAISEAGYGYTF. CDR3 bases: TGTGCCATCAGTGAGGCAGGCTATGGCTACACCTTC.

The sample holds a few counts of this clonotype. This chain uses TRBV20-1 with TRBJ2-2; D is perhaps TRBD1 (6 bases). The CDR3 spans 15 residues. Trimming took off 0 bases at V and 5 bases at J, with 13 bases between the two ends. Germline V gives CDR1 DFQATT, CDR2 SNEGSKA (reference sequence). The CDR3 loop is CSARDIGQYTGELFF. The CDR3 nucleotides read TGCAGTGCTAGAGATATAGGACAGTATACCGGGGAGCTGTTTTTT.

V and J are TRBV18 and TRBJ1-2, with D possibly being TRBD1 (5 bases). The CDR3 contains 13 residues. The V end was cut by 3 bases, the J end by 7 bases, with 12 bases between. CDR1 is KGHSH, CDR2 LQKENI, per germline. CDR3 in DNA: TGTGCCAGCTCACCGGACAACGTGGGTGGCTACACCTTC. Translating it yields CASSPDNVGGYTF.